A selection of T cell receptor beta chains follows, all from one sample in a study of blood T cell repertoires in COVID-19. Some clones are missing from TCRdb's copy, which holds only in-frame ones; the method was immunoSEQ multiplex PCR. The sample lists 100,000 to 150,000 clones, roughly 90% seen once, with 18% in the top ten. The sequenced sample was peripheral blood. These receptors were taken from a man aged 45 to 65 with active or convalescent COVID-19. Each CDR3 is given with its conserved first and last residue. Each record gives: clone size, CDR3 length, J gene, D gene, V gene, CDR3 protein, CDR3 DNA. A D gene is named only where the DNA matches it firmly. The size of a clone is reported for some rows only, either as once, few or many, or as a class for expanded clones.

size: -
length: 15
J: TRBJ2-5
D: TRBD1
V: TRBV5-4
CDR3: CASSRTGAGEETQYF
DNA: TGTGCCAGCAGCCGGACAGGGGCGGGAGAGGAGACCCAGTACTTC

size: -
length: 15
J: TRBJ1-2
D: TRBD1
V: TRBV7-2
CDR3: CASTPVQDRGYGYTF
DNA: TGTGCCAGCACCCCTGTCCAAGACAGGGGTTATGGCTACACCTTC

size: -
length: 15
J: TRBJ2-7
D: -
V: TRBV7-8
CDR3: CASSPPEQSSYEQYF
DNA: TGTGCCAGCAGCCCCCCCGAACAGAGCTCCTACGAGCAGTACTTC

size: -
length: 15
J: TRBJ1-4
D: -
V: TRBV4-1
CDR3: CASSRNTGTNEKLFF
DNA: TGCGCCAGCAGCCGAAACACAGGGACTAATGAAAAACTGTTTTTT

size: -
length: 20
J: TRBJ1-2
D: TRBD1
V: TRBV5-1
CDR3: CASSFTGTGVTGLPIYGYTF
DNA: TGCGCCAGCAGCTTCACCGGGACAGGGGTTACGGGATTACCCATCTATGGCTACACCTTC

size: -
length: 15
J: TRBJ2-5
D: TRBD2
V: TRBV5-8
CDR3: CASSLSGGAFETQYF
DNA: TGTGCCAGCAGCCTTAGCGGGGGGGCATTTGAGACCCAGTACTTC

size: -
length: 14
J: TRBJ1-1
D: TRBD1
V: TRBV5-1
CDR3: CASSSSTGADEAFF
DNA: TGCGCCAGCAGCTCCTCGACAGGGGCCGATGAAGCTTTCTTT

size: -
length: 13
J: TRBJ1-2
D: TRBD1
V: TRBV30
CDR3: CAWSRTGLEGYTF
DNA: TGTGCCTGGAGTAGGACAGGGTTGGAGGGCTACACCTTC

size: -
length: 14
J: TRBJ1-2
D: -
V: TRBV10-3
CDR3: CAISESRGVYGYTF
DNA: TGTGCCATCAGTGAGTCCCGCGGTGTCTATGGCTACACCTTC

size: once
length: 15
J: TRBJ1-1
D: TRBD1
V: TRBV19
CDR3: CASRTSGQRNTEAFF
DNA: TGTGCCAGTAGGACGTCGGGACAGAGGAACACTGAAGCTTTCTTT

size: -
length: 15
J: TRBJ2-1
D: TRBD1
V: TRBV25-1
CDR3: CASKGLGQGNNEQFF
DNA: TGTGCCAGCAAGGGTTTGGGACAGGGGAACAATGAGCAGTTCTTC

size: few
length: 15
J: TRBJ2-3
D: -
V: TRBV11-2
CDR3: CASSDQGNTGDTQYF
DNA: TGTGCCAGCAGCGATCAGGGGAATACTGGAGATACGCAGTATTTT

size: -
length: 14
J: TRBJ1-4
D: -
V: TRBV21-1
CDR3: CASSKDRDNEKLFF
DNA: TGTGCCAGCAGCAAGGACAGAGATAATGAAAAACTGTTTTTT

size: -
length: 14
J: TRBJ2-7
D: TRBD1
V: TRBV18
CDR3: CASSRGTTGYEQYF
DNA: TGTGCCAGCTCACGTGGCACGACAGGGTACGAGCAGTACTTC

size: -
length: 14
J: TRBJ2-4
D: TRBD1
V: TRBV2
CDR3: CASGGAGQGNIQYF
DNA: TGTGCCAGCGGAGGGGCGGGACAGGGAAACATTCAGTACTTC

size: -
length: 12
J: TRBJ1-1
D: -
V: TRBV28
CDR3: CASSLRQAEAFF
DNA: TGTGCCAGCAGTTTGAGACAGGCTGAAGCTTTCTTT

size: -
length: 13
J: TRBJ1-1
D: TRBD1
V: TRBV11-2
CDR3: CASSLDRDTEAFF
DNA: TGTGCCAGCAGCCTGGACAGGGACACTGAAGCTTTCTTT

size: -
length: 19
J: TRBJ1-5
D: TRBD1
V: TRBV18
CDR3: CASSPPNTGGAYSNQPQHF
DNA: TGTGCCAGCTCACCCCCAAATACAGGGGGCGCGTATAGCAATCAGCCCCAGCATTTT

size: -
length: 10
J: TRBJ1-1
D: -
V: TRBV29-1
CDR3: CSVRDTEAFF
DNA: TGCAGCGTCCGGGACACTGAAGCTTTCTTT

size: -
length: 18
J: TRBJ1-1
D: TRBD1
V: TRBV4-3
CDR3: CASSQDSGQGILDTEAFF
DNA: TGCGCCAGCAGCCAAGATTCGGGACAGGGCATTTTGGACACTGAAGCTTTCTTT

size: -
length: 16
J: TRBJ1-4
D: -
V: TRBV14
CDR3: CASSHGRQITNEKLFF
DNA: TGTGCCAGCAGCCACGGAAGACAGATCACTAATGAAAAACTGTTTTTT

size: -
length: 15
J: TRBJ2-3
D: -
V: TRBV5-8
CDR3: CASSLGAGRTDTQYF
DNA: TGTGCCAGCAGCTTGGGTGCAGGCCGCACAGATACGCAGTATTTT

size: -
length: 14
J: TRBJ2-7
D: -
V: TRBV6-5
CDR3: CASTHPGATYEQYF
DNA: TGTGCCAGCACCCACCCTGGGGCGACCTACGAGCAGTACTTC